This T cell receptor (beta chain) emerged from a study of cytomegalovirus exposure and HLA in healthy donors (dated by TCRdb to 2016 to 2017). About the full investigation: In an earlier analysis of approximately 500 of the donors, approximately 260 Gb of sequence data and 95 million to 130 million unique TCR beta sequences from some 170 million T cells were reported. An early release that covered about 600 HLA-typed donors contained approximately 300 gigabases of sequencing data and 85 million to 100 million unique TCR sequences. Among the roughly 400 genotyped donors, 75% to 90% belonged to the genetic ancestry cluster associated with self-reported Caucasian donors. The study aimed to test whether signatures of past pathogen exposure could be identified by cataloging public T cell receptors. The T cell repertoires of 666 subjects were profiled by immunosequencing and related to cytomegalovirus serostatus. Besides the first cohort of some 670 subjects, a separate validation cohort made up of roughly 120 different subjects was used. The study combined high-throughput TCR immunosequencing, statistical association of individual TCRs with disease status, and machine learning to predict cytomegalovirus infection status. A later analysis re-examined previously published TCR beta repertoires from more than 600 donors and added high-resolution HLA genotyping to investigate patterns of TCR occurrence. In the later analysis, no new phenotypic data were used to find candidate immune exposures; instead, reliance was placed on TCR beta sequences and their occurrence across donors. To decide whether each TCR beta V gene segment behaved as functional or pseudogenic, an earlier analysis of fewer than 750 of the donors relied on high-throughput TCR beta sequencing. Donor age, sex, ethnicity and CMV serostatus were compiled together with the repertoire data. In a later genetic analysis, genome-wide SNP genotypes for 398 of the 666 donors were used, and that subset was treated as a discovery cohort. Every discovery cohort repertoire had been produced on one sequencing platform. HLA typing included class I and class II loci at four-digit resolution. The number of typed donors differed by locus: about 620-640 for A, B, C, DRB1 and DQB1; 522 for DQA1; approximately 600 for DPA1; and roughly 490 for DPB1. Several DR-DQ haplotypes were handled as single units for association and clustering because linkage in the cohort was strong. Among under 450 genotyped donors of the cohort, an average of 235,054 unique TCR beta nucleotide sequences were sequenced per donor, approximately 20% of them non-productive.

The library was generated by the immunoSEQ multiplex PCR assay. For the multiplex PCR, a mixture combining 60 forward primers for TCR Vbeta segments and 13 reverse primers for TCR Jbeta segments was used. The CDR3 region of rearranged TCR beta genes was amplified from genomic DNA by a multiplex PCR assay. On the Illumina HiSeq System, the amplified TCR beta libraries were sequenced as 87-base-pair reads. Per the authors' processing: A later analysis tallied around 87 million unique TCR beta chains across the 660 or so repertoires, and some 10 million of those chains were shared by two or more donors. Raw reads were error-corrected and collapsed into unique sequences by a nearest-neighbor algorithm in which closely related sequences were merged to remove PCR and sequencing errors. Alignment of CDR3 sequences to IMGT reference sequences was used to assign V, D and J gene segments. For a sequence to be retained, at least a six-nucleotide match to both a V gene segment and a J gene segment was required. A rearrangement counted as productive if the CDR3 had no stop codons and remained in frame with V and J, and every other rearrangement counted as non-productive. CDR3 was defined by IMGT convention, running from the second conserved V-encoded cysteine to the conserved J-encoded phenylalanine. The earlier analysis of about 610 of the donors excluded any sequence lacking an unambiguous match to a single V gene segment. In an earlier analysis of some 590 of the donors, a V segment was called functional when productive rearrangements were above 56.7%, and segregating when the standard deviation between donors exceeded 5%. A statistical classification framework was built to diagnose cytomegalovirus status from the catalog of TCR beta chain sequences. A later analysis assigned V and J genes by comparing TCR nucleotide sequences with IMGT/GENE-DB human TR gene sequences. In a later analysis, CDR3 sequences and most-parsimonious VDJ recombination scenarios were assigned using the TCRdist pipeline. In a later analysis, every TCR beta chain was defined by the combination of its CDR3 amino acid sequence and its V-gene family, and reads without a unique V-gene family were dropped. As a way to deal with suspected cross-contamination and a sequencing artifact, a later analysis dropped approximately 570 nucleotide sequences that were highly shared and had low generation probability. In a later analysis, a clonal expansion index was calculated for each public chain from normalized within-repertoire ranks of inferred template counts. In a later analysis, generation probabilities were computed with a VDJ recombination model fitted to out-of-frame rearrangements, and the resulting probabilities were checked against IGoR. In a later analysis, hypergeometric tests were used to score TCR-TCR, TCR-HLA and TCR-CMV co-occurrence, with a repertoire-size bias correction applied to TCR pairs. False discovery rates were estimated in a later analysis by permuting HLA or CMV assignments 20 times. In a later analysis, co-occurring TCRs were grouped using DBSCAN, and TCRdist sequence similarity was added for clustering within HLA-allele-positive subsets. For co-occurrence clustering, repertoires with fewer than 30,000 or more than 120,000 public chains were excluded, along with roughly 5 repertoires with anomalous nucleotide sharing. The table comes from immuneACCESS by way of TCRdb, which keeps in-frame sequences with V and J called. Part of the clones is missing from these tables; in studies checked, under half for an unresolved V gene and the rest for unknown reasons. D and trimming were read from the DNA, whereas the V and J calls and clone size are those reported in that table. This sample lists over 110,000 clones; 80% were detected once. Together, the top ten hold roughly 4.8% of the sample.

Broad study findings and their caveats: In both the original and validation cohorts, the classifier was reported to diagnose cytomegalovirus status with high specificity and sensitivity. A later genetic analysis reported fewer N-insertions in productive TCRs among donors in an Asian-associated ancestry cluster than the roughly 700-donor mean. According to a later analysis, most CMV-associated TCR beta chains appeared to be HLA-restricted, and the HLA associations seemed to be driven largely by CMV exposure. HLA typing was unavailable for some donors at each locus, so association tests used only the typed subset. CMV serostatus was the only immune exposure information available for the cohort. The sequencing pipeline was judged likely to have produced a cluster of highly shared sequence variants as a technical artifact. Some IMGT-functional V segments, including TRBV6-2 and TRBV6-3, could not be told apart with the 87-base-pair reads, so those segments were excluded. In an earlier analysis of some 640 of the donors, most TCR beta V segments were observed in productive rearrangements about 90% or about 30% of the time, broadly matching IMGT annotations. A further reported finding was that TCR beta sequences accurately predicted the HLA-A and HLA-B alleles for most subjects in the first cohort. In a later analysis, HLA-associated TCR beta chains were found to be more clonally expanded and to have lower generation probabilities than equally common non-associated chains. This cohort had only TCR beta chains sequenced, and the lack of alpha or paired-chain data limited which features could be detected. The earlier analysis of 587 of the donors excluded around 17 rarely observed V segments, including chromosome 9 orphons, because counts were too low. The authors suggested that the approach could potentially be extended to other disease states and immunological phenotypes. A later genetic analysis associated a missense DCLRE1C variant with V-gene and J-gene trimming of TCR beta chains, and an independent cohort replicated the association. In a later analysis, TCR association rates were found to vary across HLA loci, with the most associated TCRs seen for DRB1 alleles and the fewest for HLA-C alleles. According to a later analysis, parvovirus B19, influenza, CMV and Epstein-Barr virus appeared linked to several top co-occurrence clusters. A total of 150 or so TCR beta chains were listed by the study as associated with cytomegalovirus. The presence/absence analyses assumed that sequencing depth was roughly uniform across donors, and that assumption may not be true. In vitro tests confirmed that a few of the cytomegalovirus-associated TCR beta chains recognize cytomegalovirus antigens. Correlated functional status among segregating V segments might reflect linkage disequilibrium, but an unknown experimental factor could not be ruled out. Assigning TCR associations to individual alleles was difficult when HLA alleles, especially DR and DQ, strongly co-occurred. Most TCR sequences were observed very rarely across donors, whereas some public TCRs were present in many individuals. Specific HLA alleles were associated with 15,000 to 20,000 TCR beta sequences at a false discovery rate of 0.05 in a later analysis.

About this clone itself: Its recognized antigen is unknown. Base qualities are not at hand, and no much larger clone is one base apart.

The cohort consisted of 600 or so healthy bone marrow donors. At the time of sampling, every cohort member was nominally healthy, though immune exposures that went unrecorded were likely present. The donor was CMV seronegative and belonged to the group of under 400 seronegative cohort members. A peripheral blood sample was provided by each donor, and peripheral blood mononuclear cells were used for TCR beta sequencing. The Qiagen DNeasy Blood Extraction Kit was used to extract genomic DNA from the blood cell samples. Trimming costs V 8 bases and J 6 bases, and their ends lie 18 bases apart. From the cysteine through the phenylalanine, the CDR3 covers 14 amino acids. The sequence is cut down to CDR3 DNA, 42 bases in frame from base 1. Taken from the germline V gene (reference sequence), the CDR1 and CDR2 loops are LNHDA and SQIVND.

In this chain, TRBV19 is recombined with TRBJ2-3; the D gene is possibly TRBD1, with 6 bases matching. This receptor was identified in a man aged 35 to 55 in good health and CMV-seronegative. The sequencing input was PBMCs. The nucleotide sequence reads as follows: TGTGCCAGTGGCTCCGGGACCACAGGGGATACGCAGTATTTT. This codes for CASGSGTTGDTQYF.